The present T cell receptor beta chain was sequenced within a study of blood T cells in healthy people across ages. General study findings and limits: Strongly correlated with naive T cell percentage was TCR beta diversity. Roughly linearly, TCR beta diversity per million T cells fell as age increased.

The CDR3 has 17 residues. Germline-derived CDR1 and CDR2 are SGHTA and FQGNSA. A J-beta primer mix and a sample-barcoded 5' primer were used in a second PCR of roughly 6 to 11 cycles. Researchers report that each sample yielded at least 2.5 million CDR3-containing paired-end reads. Each CDR3 protein gets one entry after TCRdb re-called the 5' RACE reads with MiXCR. The top ten clones hold approximately 14% of a sample with 500,000 to 700,000 distinct CDR3 sequences, approximately 30% of them seen once. This clonotype was seen more than once but under ten times. Its antigen is unknown. Mismatch with germline at one junction end may stem from a read error.

The clonotype comes from a woman aged 80 or over in good health. What was sequenced was blood. This rearrangement joins TRBV7-2 to TRBJ1-2; D uncertain. In DNA, the CDR3 is TGTGCCAGCGGCTTAGGGAGGACCCAATTCTCGAACTATGGCTACACCTTC. Residues: CASGLGRTQFSNYGYTF.